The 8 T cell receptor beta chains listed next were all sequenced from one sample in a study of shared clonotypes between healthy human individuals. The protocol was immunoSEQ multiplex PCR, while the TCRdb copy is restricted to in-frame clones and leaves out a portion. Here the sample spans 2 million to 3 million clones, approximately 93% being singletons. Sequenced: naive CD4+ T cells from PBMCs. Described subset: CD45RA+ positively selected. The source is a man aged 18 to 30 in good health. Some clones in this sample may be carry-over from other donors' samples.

The CDR3 reads CATSRPGQGPGNTIYF. CDR3 bases: TGTGCCACCAGCAGACCGGGACAGGGGCCAGGAAACACCATATATTTT. The rearrangement links TRBV15 to TRBJ1-3, with 10 bases that match TRBD1. Germline lookup yields CDR1 LNHNV and CDR2 YYDKDF (reference sequence). CDR3 length: 16 amino acids. V shed 2 bases, J shed 4 bases, and the junction held 5 bases outside the gene matches.

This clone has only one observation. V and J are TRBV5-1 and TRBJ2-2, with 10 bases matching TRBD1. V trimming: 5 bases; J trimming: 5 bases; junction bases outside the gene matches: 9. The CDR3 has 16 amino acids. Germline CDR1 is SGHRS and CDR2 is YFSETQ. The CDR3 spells CASSTPGQGRTGELFF. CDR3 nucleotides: TGCGCCAGCAGTACTCCGGGACAGGGGAGAACCGGGGAGCTGTTTTTT. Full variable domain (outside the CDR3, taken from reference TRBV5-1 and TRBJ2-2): KAGVTQTPRYLIKTRGQQVTLSCSPISGHRSVSWYQQTPGQGLQFLFEYFSETQRNKGNFPGRFSGRQFSNSRSEMNVSTLELGDSALYLCASSTPGQGRTGELFFGEGSRLTVL.

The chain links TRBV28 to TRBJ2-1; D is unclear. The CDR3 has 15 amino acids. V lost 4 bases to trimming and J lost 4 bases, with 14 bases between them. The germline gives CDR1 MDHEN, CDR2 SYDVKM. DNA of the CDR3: TGTGCCAGCAGTTCCTACGGAGACAAGTACAATGAGCAGTTCTTC. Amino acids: CASSSYGDKYNEQFF.

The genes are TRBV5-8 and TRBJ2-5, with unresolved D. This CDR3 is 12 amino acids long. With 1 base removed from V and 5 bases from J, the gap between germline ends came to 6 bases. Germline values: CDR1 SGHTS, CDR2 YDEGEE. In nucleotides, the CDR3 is TGTGCCAGCAGCTTGAATAGGGAGACCCAGTACTTC. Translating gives CASSLNRETQYF.

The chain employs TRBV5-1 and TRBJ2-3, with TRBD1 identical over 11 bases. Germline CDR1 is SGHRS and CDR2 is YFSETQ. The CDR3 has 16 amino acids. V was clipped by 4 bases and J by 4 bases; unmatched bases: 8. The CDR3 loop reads CASSVQTGQGADTQYF. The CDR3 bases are TGCGCCAGCAGCGTACAGACGGGACAGGGGGCAGATACGCAGTATTTT. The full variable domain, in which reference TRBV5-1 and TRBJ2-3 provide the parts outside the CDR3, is KAGVTQTPRYLIKTRGQQVTLSCSPISGHRSVSWYQQTPGQGLQFLFEYFSETQRNKGNFPGRFSGRQFSNSRSEMNVSTLELGDSALYLCASSVQTGQGADTQYFGPGTRLTVL.

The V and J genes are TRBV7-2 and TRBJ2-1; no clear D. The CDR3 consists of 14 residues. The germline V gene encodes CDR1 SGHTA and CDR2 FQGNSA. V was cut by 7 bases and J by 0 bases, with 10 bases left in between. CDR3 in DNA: TGTGCCAGCATTAAGGCTCACTCCTACAATGAGCAGTTCTTC. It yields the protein CASIKAHSYNEQFF.

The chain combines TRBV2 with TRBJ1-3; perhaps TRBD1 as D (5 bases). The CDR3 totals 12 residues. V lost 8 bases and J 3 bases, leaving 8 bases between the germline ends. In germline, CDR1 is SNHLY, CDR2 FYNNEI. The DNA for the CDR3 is TGTGCCAGCGGGGCTTATGGAAACACCATATATTTT. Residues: CASGAYGNTIYF.

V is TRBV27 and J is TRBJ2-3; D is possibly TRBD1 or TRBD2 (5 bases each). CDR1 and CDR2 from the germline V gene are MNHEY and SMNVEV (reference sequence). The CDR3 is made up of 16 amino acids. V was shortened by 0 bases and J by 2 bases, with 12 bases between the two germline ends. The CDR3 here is CASSLSLGATTDTQYF. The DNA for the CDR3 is TGTGCCAGCAGTTTATCTCTCGGGGCAACCACAGATACGCAGTATTTT.